This paragraph reports one TCR beta chain. Its target is unknown. V was trimmed by 0 bases and J by 2 bases, leaving 13 bases between them. This CDR3 region has 16 residues. CDR1 and CDR2 (germline): SGDLS, YYNGEE. Some clones are missing from TCRdb's copy, which holds only in-frame ones; the method was immunoSEQ multiplex PCR. The sample contains about 91,000 clones, 82% of which appear only once. The time point is: baseline pretreatment blood. As for treatment: 15 Gy SBRT to primary tumor, nephrectomy 4 weeks later. After SBRT, blood was collected at 2 and 4 weeks, plus baseline. The tumor was a clear cell renal cell carcinoma. This record belongs to a study of radiation and T cells in renal cell carcinoma. General study findings and limits: No pretreatment tumor biopsies were available for baseline clonotypes. Top tumor clonotypes rose in blood 2 weeks post-radiation, then contracted.

Specimen: blood, collected from a patient whose treatment included radiotherapy and nephrectomy. The TCR was taken from a man between 60 and 75 years old with renal cell carcinoma. The chain uses TRBV9 and TRBJ2-3; TRBD2 might be the D (5 bases). The CDR3 spells CASSVGSGSHTDTQYF. Here the CDR3 DNA reads TGTGCCAGCAGCGTAGGTTCGGGATCCCACACAGATACGCAGTATTTT.